This T cell receptor (beta chain) was identified in a study of response to subunit inactivated influenza vaccine. Germline V gene data show CDR1 as MDHEN and CDR2 as SYDVKM. The CDR3 sequence is 14 residues long. Trimming took 2 bases from V and 4 from J, leaving 12 bases between them. In this sample, this clonotype turned up a few times. TCRdb reprocessed the RT-PCR reads via MiXCR and lists one record per CDR3 protein. The data contain 700,000 to 900,000 distinct CDR3 sequences, 21% of them singletons. V and J are TRBV28 and TRBJ2-7; D call uncertain. Sample: PBMCs from blood, taken about 5 days after vaccination. This sequence originates from a middle-aged man who received an inactivated influenza vaccine. CDR3 loop: CASSLPSAAYEQYF. In nucleotides, the CDR3 is TGTGCCAGCAGTTTACCCTCGGCGGCTTACGAGCAGTACTTC.